This paragraph covers one T cell receptor beta chain sequence. Its specificity is not known. Germline V gene lookup returns CDR1 LGHNA and CDR2 YSLEER. Trimming removed 0 bases from V and 4 bases from J, with 9 bases in between. This CDR3 region has 14 residues. It was via CD45RO/CCR7/CD25/CD127/CD95/CD27 that CD4+ naive, central memory, regulatory and stem cell-like memory cells were sorted. All sorted populations exceeded 95% purity. The data belong to a study of beta chain features in type 1 diabetes. Study as a whole: On cell yields, gender and age, patients and healthy donors were similar. Study outcomes and limitations: There was a moderate but significant shortening of TCRB CDR3s in all four CD4+ subsets of Type 1 diabetes patients. The analysis here could not establish whether HLA type shapes TCRB rearrangement.

TCRB transcripts that were expressed got sequenced, as all of the isolated RNA had been reverse transcribed. Sequencing used immunoSEQ multiplex PCR; TCRdb keeps in-frame clones, though not all of them. The sample holds approximately 250,000 clones, about a tenth seen once. This TCR was sampled from a man in his thirties or forties with type 1 diabetes. The sequenced material came from naive CD4+ T cells from blood. The J gene is TRBJ1-2, the V gene TRBV4-3; unclear D gene. CDR3 sequence (DNA): TGCGCCAGCAGCCAAGAGGAGAACGTCTATGGCTACACCTTC. Its protein is CASSQEENVYGYTF.